A single sample gave rise to the 30 T cell receptor beta chains below, sequenced in a study of T cells in Graves' hyperthyroidism and ophthalmopathy. Amplified TCR beta CDR3 regions came from RNA transcripts. An initial round of RT-PCR targeting the TCR CDR3 relied on the HTBI primer set. MiXCR was run by TCRdb on the multiplex PCR reads, yielding one entry per CDR3 protein. The data hold roughly 350,000 distinct CDR3 sequences, with approximately 14% observed a single time. The specimen sequenced was blood. These receptors were collected from a woman younger than 45 with Graves' ophthalmopathy.

This clonotype was found many times. The chain joins TRBV6-1 to TRBJ2-7; TRBD1 aligns across 9 bases. With V trimmed by 7 bases and J by 3 bases, 7 bases remained unmatched. CDR1 is MNHNS, CDR2 SASEGT, per germline. This CDR3 comprises 14 residues. The DNA for the CDR3 is TGTGCCAGCACCGTTGGACAGGGGATCTACGAGCAGTACTTC. This sequence encodes CASTVGQGIYEQYF.

This rearrangement joins TRBV29-1 to TRBJ2-7; 7 bases are shared with TRBD1. There are 12 residues in the CDR3. V lost 7 bases to trimming and J lost 7 bases; unmatched junction nucleotides: 10. The germline CDR1 and CDR2 sequences are SQVTM and ANQGSEA. The DNA of the CDR3 is TGCAGCGGGGGACAGCGGCTGGGGGAGCAGTACTTC. The encoded protein is CSGGQRLGEQYF.

This clonotype was found many times. The chain uses TRBV3-1 and TRBJ1-2, with D perhaps matching TRBD1 (6 bases). This CDR3 comprises 14 residues. V gave up 0 bases and J gave up 8 bases, with 13 bases separating them. Germline V gene lookup returns CDR1 LGHDT and CDR2 YNNKEL (reference sequence). In DNA form, the CDR3 reads TGTGCCAGCAGCCAAGATAACAGGGTTAGCGGCTACACCTTC. Translating it yields CASSQDNRVSGYTF.

With regard to this clonotype: No conserved phenylalanine or tryptophan ends this CDR3, so it is likely a read error. The J gene is TRBJ1-5, the V gene TRBV6-4, with 7 bases matching TRBD1. The CDR3 covers 15 residues. Losses at the gene ends were 3 bases for V and 6 bases for J; bases not matched to a gene: 8. CDR1 and CDR2 from the germline V gene are MRHNA and SNTAGT. The CDR3 spells CASSEAGGGGQPQHS. As DNA, the CDR3 is TGTGCCAGCAGTGAAGCAGGGGGGGGAGGTCAGCCCCAGCATTCT.

The CDR3 coding sequence is TGTGCCAGCAGTTTTTACTATGGCTACACCTTC. It yields the protein CASSFYYGYTF. The gene calls are TRBV6-5 and TRBJ1-2; no reliable D call. Germline values: CDR1 MNHEY, CDR2 SVGAGI. The germline V and J ends were trimmed by 4 bases and 3 bases, with 3 bases remaining between them. The CDR3 is made up of 11 amino acids.

There are many counts of this clonotype. The rearrangement links TRBV5-1 to TRBJ1-1; D may be TRBD1 (6 bases). The CDR3 totals 13 residues. Germline assignment: CDR1 SGHRS and CDR2 YFSETQ. V gave up 5 bases and J gave up 4 bases, with 12 bases separating them. CDR3 sequence: CASRRTGLTEAFF. The CDR3 bases are TGCGCCAGCAGAAGAACAGGGCTCACTGAAGCTTTCTTT.

The chain carries TRBV27 and TRBJ1-1; possible D gene TRBD1, 6 bases. Germline values: CDR1 MNHEY, CDR2 SMNVEV (reference sequence). Trimming took 5 bases from V and 11 from J, leaving 18 bases between them. This CDR3 comprises 13 residues. The CDR3 is CASSPGTILGAFF. CDR3 coding DNA: TGTGCCAGCAGTCCCGGGACAATCCTAGGTGCTTTCTTT.

This clonotype was detected a few times. A junction end diverges from the germline sequence, so it may reflect a read error. This chain's CDR3 is CARRSDRAQYNEQFF. As DNA, the CDR3 is TGTGCCCGCAGGTCCGACAGGGCCCAATACAATGAGCAGTTCTTC. This chain uses TRBV6-1 with TRBJ2-1; 7 nucleotides align to TRBD1. The germline CDR1 and CDR2 sequences are MNHNS and SASEGT. The CDR3 length is 15 residues.

This clonotype was counted ten times or more. The chain joins TRBV9 to TRBJ1-2; D remains ambiguous. The CDR3 totals 14 residues. V was cut by 2 bases and J by 6 bases, with 14 bases left in between. Germline lookup yields CDR1 SGDLS and CDR2 YYNGEE. DNA of the CDR3: TGTGCCAGCAGCGTCGTGTCGGGGAGTGATGGCTACACCTTC. It codes for CASSVVSGSDGYTF.

Notes on this clonotype: Being one base from a much bigger clone, this may be a read error. The chain has TRBV7-9 and TRBJ1-1; 10 bases are a match to TRBD1. Germline V gives CDR1 SEHNR, CDR2 FQNEAQ (reference sequence). There are 16 residues in the CDR3. V was pared by 5 bases and J by 1 base, with 7 bases of the junction left unmatched. CDR3 protein: CASSRGQGIQNTEAFF. CDR3 bases: TGTGCCAGCAGCCGGGGACAGGGGATCCAGAACACTGAAGCTTTCTTT.

Many counts were recorded for this clonotype. The chain joins TRBV5-1 to TRBJ2-7; a weak D match, TRBD1 (5 bases). Trimming cost V 5 bases and J 3 bases, with 15 bases left between them. This CDR3 region has 14 residues. In germline, CDR1 is SGHRS, CDR2 YFSETQ. CDR3 coding DNA: TGCGCCAGCAGTATGCCAGGGATTATCTACGAGCAGTACTTC. Residues: CASSMPGIIYEQYF. Drawing the rest from reference TRBV5-1 and TRBJ2-7, the complete variable domain is KAGVTQTPRYLIKTRGQQVTLSCSPISGHRSVSWYQQTPGQGLQFLFEYFSETQRNKGNFPGRFSGRQFSNSRSEMNVSTLELGDSALYLCASSMPGIIYEQYFGPGTRLTVT.

Many counts were recorded for this clonotype. The rearrangement links TRBV11-2 to TRBJ2-7; a weak D match, TRBD1 (5 bases). V lost 1 base, J lost 0 bases, and 13 bases lay in between. The CDR3 is 16 amino acids. Germline loops: CDR1 SGHAT, CDR2 FQNNGV. The CDR3 sequence is CASSLGRRGSSYEQYF. In nucleotides, the CDR3 is TGTGCCAGCAGCTTAGGTCGTAGGGGCTCCTCCTACGAGCAGTACTTC.

This clonotype was detected only once. Possible read error: a much larger clone is one base away. The chain couples TRBV6-1 to TRBJ1-3; maybe TRBD1 (6 bases). The CDR3 spans 16 residues. Germline values: CDR1 MNHNS, CDR2 SASEGT. The chain's CDR3 is CASRGPGQRTGNTTYF. CDR3 nucleotide sequence: TGTGCCAGCAGAGGGCCGGGACAAAGAACTGGAAACACCACATATTTT.

This clonotype was seen ten or more times. The chain is built from TRBV20-1 and TRBJ1-5; D uncertain. This CDR3 spans 15 amino acids. CDR1 and CDR2 (germline): DFQATT, SNEGSKA (reference sequence). V was cut by 0 bases and J by 2 bases, with 11 bases left in between. The CDR3, as DNA: TGCAGTGCTAGAGATCGGATTTCTGGCAATCAGCCCCAGCATTTT. Translating gives CSARDRISGNQPQHF.

The chain is built from TRBV12-3 or TRBV12-4 and TRBJ1-5, with 7 nucleotides matching TRBD1. CDR3 length: 15 residues. V lost 5 bases, J lost 4 bases, and 8 bases stayed unmatched. The CDR3 sequence is CASSTQTGTNQPQHF. The CDR3 nucleotides are TGTGCCAGCAGTACACAGACAGGGACAAATCAGCCCCAGCATTTT.

This clonotype was counted at least ten times. The chain employs TRBV5-5 and TRBJ1-4; TRBD1 aligns across 8 bases. The V and J ends lost 4 bases and 8 bases, in that order; junction bases with no gene match: 10. This CDR3 has 15 amino acids. CDR1 and CDR2 from the germline V gene are SGHKS and YYEKEE (reference sequence). The CDR3 coding sequence is TGTGCCAGCAGCCCGTCGACAGGGGCGGGAGAAAAACTGTTTTTT. This sequence encodes CASSPSTGAGEKLFF.

This clonotype was seen ten or more times. The chain joins TRBV7-8 to TRBJ1-1; D uncertain. Deletions cut 5 bases from V and 1 base from J, with 11 bases between. Germline loops: CDR1 SGHVS, CDR2 FQNEAQ. CDR3 length: 14 amino acids. The CDR3 spells CASSVGIRNTEAFF. CDR3 in DNA: TGTGCCAGCAGCGTCGGGATCAGGAACACTGAAGCTTTCTTT.

This clonotype appeared once. A much larger clonotype is one base distant, so this may be a read error. The chain couples TRBV10-2 to TRBJ1-2; the match to TRBD1 covers 9 bases. Germline CDR1 and CDR2: WSHSY and SAAADI. The CDR3 runs 15 residues. CDR3 sequence (DNA): TGCGCCAGCAGTGAGGGCCCGGGACAGGGCCCTGGCTACGCCTTC. It encodes CASSEGPGQGPGYAF.

The count of this clonotype is one. J is TRBJ2-7 and V is TRBV11-2; a possible D gene is TRBD2 (7 bases). The CDR3 consists of 16 residues. The ends were cut back, 11 bases at V and 5 bases at J, with 28 bases in the middle. The germline V gene has CDR1 SGHAT and CDR2 FQNNGV. This CDR3 is CASGAASAGARDEQYF. Here the CDR3 DNA reads TGTGCCTCAGGGGCAGCTTCTGCGGGGGCCAGAGACGAGCAGTACTTC.

This clonotype was observed at least ten times. The chain is built from TRBV20-1 and TRBJ2-1; 11 nucleotides match TRBD2. The germline V gene encodes CDR1 DFQATT and CDR2 SNEGSKA (reference sequence). This CDR3 is built from 16 residues. The V and J ends lost 6 bases and 5 bases, in that order; junction bases with no gene match: 12. The CDR3 bases are TGCAGTGCCCCAAAACTGACTAGCGGGGCGGACAATGAGCAGTTCTTC. The encoded protein is CSAPKLTSGADNEQFF.

This clonotype was seen ten or more times. V gene TRBV18 combines with J gene TRBJ2-2, with TRBD1 matching 7 bases. The CDR3 covers 16 residues. Trimming cost V 0 bases and J 5 bases; bases outside gene matches: 6. Germline V gene data show CDR1 as KGHSH and CDR2 as LQKENI. The CDR3 here is CASSPPFSGGTGELFF. CDR3 coding DNA: TGTGCCAGCTCACCACCGTTCTCAGGGGGAACCGGGGAGCTGTTTTTT.

This clonotype showed up many times. This rearrangement joins TRBV9 to TRBJ1-1; D call uncertain. The V gene's germline CDR1 is SGDLS and CDR2 YYNGEE. The CDR3 spans 13 residues. Trimming shortened V by 0 bases and J by 1 base, and 4 bases separated the two germline ends. The CDR3 bases are TGTGCCAGCAGCGTAGACTCGAACACTGAAGCTTTCTTT. This gives the protein CASSVDSNTEAFF.

This clonotype was seen repeatedly, ten times or more. This chain uses TRBV5-5 with TRBJ2-1, with D perhaps matching TRBD1 (5 bases). V was cut by 1 base and J by 8 bases, with 10 bases left in between. CDR3 length: 13 residues. CDR1 and CDR2 (germline): SGHKS, YYEKEE (reference sequence). In nucleotides, the CDR3 is TGTGCCAGCAGCTTGCAGGGTTACTATGAGCAGTTCTTC. Its translation is CASSLQGYYEQFF.

This clonotype has a count of ten or more. The chain recombines TRBV7-9 with TRBJ2-3, with 7 bases that match TRBD1. The CDR3 length is 16 residues. Trimming at V came to 1 base and at J to 3 bases, leaving 7 bases not matched to a gene. Germline CDR1 and CDR2: SEHNR and FQNEAQ (reference sequence). The CDR3 nucleotides are TGTGCCAGCAGCTTAGTAGGGGGCTTGGGGACAGATACGCAGTATTTT. It translates to CASSLVGGLGTDTQYF.

V gene TRBV4-1 combines with J gene TRBJ1-4, with 7 bases matching TRBD1. Germline V CDR1 and CDR2: MGHRA, YSYEKL. V dropped 0 bases and J dropped 8; count of bases not matched to a gene: 6. The CDR3 is 15 amino acids. CDR3: CASSQDTGVVEKLFF. The CDR3 DNA reads TGCGCCAGCAGCCAAGACACAGGGGTTGTCGAAAAACTGTTTTTT.

This clonotype was counted many times. The chain employs TRBV30 and TRBJ2-3; D not resolved. Germline assignment: CDR1 GTSNPN and CDR2 SVGIG (reference sequence). V dropped 0 bases and J dropped 0 bases, with 10 bases sitting between them. The CDR3 is made up of 15 amino acids. CDR3 sequence (DNA): TGTGCCTGGAGTGTAGACTGGGGAAGCACAGATACGCAGTATTTT. This gives the protein CAWSVDWGSTDTQYF.

Ten or more counts support this clonotype. This chain connects TRBV24-1 to TRBJ1-5; 8 bases are shared with TRBD1. The CDR3 has 15 amino acids. The junction had 2 bases not matched to a gene; V was cut back by 3 bases and J by 2 bases. Germline assignment: CDR1 KGHDR and CDR2 SFDVKD. The CDR3 reads CATSDPGQGNQPQHF. For the CDR3, the DNA is TGTGCCACCAGTGATCCGGGACAGGGCAATCAGCCCCAGCATTTT.

This clonotype showed up many times. V usage is TRBV9 and J usage is TRBJ2-3; 10 bases are a match to TRBD2. The V gene's germline CDR1 is SGDLS and CDR2 YYNGEE. This CDR3 contains 16 residues. Germline trimming cut 3 bases from V and 3 bases from J; bases unmatched to any gene: 7. CDR3 DNA: TGTGCCAGCAGCGCACTAGCGGGGAGACATACAGATACGCAGTATTTT. Translation: CASSALAGRHTDTQYF.

This clonotype was observed many times. The genes are TRBV4-2 and TRBJ1-1; a weak D match, TRBD1 (5 bases). The CDR3 spans 14 residues. Germline-derived CDR1 and CDR2 are LGHNA and YNFKEQ. Trimming cost V 2 bases and J 1 base, with 8 bases left between them. CDR3 bases: TGTGCCAGCAGCCAAAAAACAGGGAACACTGAAGCTTTCTTT. Its translation: CASSQKTGNTEAFF.

This clonotype was detected once. The genes are TRBV20-1 and TRBJ1-2; 11 nucleotides align to TRBD1. V dropped 3 bases and J dropped 4; count of bases not matched to a gene: 7. Germline loops: CDR1 DFQATT, CDR2 SNEGSKA (reference sequence). This CDR3 contains 15 residues. Here the CDR3 reads CSASTGQGATYGYTF. The CDR3 nucleotides read TGCAGTGCTAGTACTGGACAGGGGGCAACCTATGGCTACACCTTC.